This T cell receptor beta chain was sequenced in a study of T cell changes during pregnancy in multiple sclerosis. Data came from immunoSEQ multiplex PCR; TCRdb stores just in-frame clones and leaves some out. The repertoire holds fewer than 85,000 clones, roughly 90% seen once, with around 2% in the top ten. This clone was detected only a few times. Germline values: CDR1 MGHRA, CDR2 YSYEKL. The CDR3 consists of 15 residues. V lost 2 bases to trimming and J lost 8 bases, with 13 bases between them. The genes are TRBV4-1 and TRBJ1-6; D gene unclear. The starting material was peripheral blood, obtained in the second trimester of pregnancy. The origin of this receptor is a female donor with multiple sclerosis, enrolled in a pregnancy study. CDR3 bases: TGCGCCAGCAGCCAATTCTCGCAGGAGGATTCACCCCTCCACTTT. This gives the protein CASSQFSQEDSPLHF.